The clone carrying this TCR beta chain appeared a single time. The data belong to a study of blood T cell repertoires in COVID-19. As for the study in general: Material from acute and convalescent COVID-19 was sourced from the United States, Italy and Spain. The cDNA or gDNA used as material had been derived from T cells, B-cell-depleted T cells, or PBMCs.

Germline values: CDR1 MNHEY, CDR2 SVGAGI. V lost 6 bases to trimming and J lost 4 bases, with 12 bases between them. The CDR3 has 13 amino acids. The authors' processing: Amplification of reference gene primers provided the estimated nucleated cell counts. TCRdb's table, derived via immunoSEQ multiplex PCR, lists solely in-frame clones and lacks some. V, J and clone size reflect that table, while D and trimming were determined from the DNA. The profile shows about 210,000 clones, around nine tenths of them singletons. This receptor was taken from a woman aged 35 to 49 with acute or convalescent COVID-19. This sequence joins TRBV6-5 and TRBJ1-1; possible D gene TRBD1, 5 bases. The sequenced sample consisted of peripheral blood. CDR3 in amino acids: CASRSFGGTEAFF. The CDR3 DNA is TGTGCCAGCAGGTCATTCGGGGGCACTGAAGCTTTCTTT.